These 27 T cell receptor beta chains originate from one sample sequenced in a study of CD8 T cells in ankylosing spondylitis. TCRdb processed the 5' RACE reads anew with MiXCR; each CDR3 protein has one entry. The sample shows under 450,000 distinct CDR3 sequences, 20% of them seen only once. The sample comprised blood, either unsorted or a sorted T cell fraction (not recorded which). These receptor sequences come from a male donor with ankylosing spondylitis or in good health (not recorded which).

This clonotype appeared a few times. V and J are TRBV6-1 and TRBJ2-2; D is unclear. The CDR3 covers 17 residues. From germline, CDR1 is MNHNS and CDR2 SASEGT. Trimming left V 2 bases short and J 0 bases short, with 13 bases between. The CDR3 loop is CASSEIGRSPNTGELFF. The DNA for the CDR3 is TGTGCCAGCAGTGAAATCGGTAGGAGCCCGAACACCGGGGAGCTGTTTTTT.

This chain joins TRBV28 and TRBJ2-3, with D possibly being TRBD2 (5 bases). V was pared by 7 bases and J by 8 bases, with 19 bases between. The CDR3 spans 14 residues. CDR1 is MDHEN, CDR2 SYDVKM, per germline. The CDR3 reads CASNGLGELVTQYF. Written as DNA, the CDR3 is TGTGCCAGCAATGGGTTGGGCGAACTAGTTACGCAGTATTTT.

There are a few counts of this clonotype. V is TRBV12-3 or TRBV12-4 and J is TRBJ2-1; no definite D call. CDR3 length: 14 amino acids. With 5 bases removed from V and 4 bases from J, the gap between germline ends came to 12 bases. CDR3 DNA: TGTGCCAGCAGTCCCGAGACGTTATACAATGAGCAGTTCTTC. It codes for CASSPETLYNEQFF.

This clonotype was seen only a few times. The chain couples TRBV7-8 to TRBJ2-2; 14 bases line up with TRBD2. The CDR3 is 17 amino acids. CDR1 and CDR2 (germline): SGHVS, FQNEAQ. Trimming took 5 bases from V and 3 from J; bases not matched to a gene: 5. CDR3 protein: CASSARLAGGHTGELFF. CDR3 bases: TGTGCCAGCAGCGCCAGACTAGCGGGGGGGCACACCGGGGAGCTGTTTTTT.

This clonotype was found a few times. This rearrangement joins TRBV3-1 to TRBJ1-5, with 8 bases identical to TRBD1. CDR3 size: 17 residues. Trimming cost V 11 bases and J 0 bases; bases outside gene matches: 15. Germline V CDR1 and CDR2: LGHDT, YNNKEL (reference sequence). The CDR3 DNA reads TGTGCCGGCACCGGGACAGGAGGTGCCTATAGCAATCAGCCCCAGCATTTT. Translated: CAGTGTGGAYSNQPQHF. Drawing the rest from reference TRBV3-1 and TRBJ1-5, the complete variable domain is DTAVSQTPKYLVTQMGNDKSIKCEQNLGHDTMYWYKQDSKKFLKIMFSYNNKELIINETVPNRFSPKSPDKAHLNLHINSLELGDSAVYFCAGTGTGGAYSNQPQHFGDGTRLSIL.

This clonotype was observed a handful of times. This chain links TRBV5-6 with TRBJ1-6; D is unresolved. The V gene lost 5 bases and the J gene lost 0 bases, with 12 bases spanning the gap. Germline V gene lookup returns CDR1 SGHDT and CDR2 YYEEEE. CDR3 size: 16 residues. CDR3: CASRSDPTSYNSPLHF. The CDR3 nucleotides read TGTGCCAGCAGGTCGGACCCGACCTCCTATAATTCACCCCTCCACTTT.

There are a few counts of this clonotype. The V call is TRBV2, the J call TRBJ2-1; the match to TRBD2 covers 7 bases. The germline V gene encodes CDR1 SNHLY and CDR2 FYNNEI. The CDR3 is 16 residues long. Unmatched junction bases numbered 10, after V lost 7 bases and J lost 1 base. The CDR3 spells CASNSAGYGSYNEQFF. The CDR3 nucleotides are TGTGCCAGCAACTCAGCGGGGTACGGATCCTACAATGAGCAGTTCTTC. Full variable domain (missing parts from reference TRBV2 and TRBJ2-1): EPEVTQTPSHQVTQMGQEVILRCVPISNHLYFYWYRQILGQKVEFLVSFYNNEISEKSEIFDDQFSVERPDGSNFTLKIRSTKLEDSAMYFCASNSAGYGSYNEQFFGPGTRLTVL.

The rearrangement links TRBV12-3 or TRBV12-4 to TRBJ2-7; tentative D call: TRBD2 (6 bases). Trimming shortened V by 5 bases and J by 7 bases, and 9 bases separated the two germline ends. This CDR3 has 11 residues. Written as DNA, the CDR3 is TGTGCCAGCAGTACTAGCAGGGAGCAGTACTTC. Protein: CASSTSREQYF.

In its sample, this clonotype was seen a few times. The chain uses TRBV11-2 and TRBJ2-7, with D uncertain. CDR1 is SGHAT and CDR2 is FQNNGV in the germline V gene. The V end lost 5 bases, the J end lost 1 base, and 12 bases lay between the germline ends. The CDR3 sequence is 14 residues long. CDR3 DNA sequence: TGTGCCAGCAGCCACCCTTTGTTTTCCTACGAGCAGTACTTC. Residues: CASSHPLFSYEQYF. The entire variable domain, with the rest obtained from reference TRBV11-2 and TRBJ2-7, is as follows: EAGVAQSPRYKIIEKRQSVAFWCNPISGHATLYWYQQILGQGPKLLIQFQNNGVVDDSQLPKDRFSAERLKGVDSTLKIQPAKLEDSAVYLCASSHPLFSYEQYFGPGTRLTVT.

This clonotype occurred a few times. The CDR3 protein is CASSLGGTTNEQFF. For the CDR3, the DNA is TGTGCCAGCAGCTTAGGGGGGACCACCAATGAGCAGTTCTTC. The chain is built from TRBV7-9 and TRBJ2-1, with D perhaps TRBD1 or TRBD2 (5 bases each). The germline V and J ends were trimmed by 1 base and 6 bases, with 10 bases remaining between them. The CDR3 covers 14 residues. From germline, CDR1 is SEHNR and CDR2 FQNEAQ (reference sequence).

This chain uses TRBV12-3 or TRBV12-4 with TRBJ2-3, with 11 bases fitting TRBD1. With 6 bases clipped from V and 5 bases from J, the junction kept 7 bases outside the gene matches. The CDR3 runs 15 residues. As DNA, the CDR3 is TGTGCCAGCAGCGACGGACAGGGGGCAAGAGATACGCAGTATTTT. Its translation is CASSDGQGARDTQYF.

The chain joins TRBV7-9 to TRBJ2-1; unclear D gene. Deletions cut 1 base from V and 5 bases from J, with 9 bases between. The CDR3 runs to 14 residues. Germline V CDR1 and CDR2: SEHNR, FQNEAQ (reference sequence). The CDR3 nucleotides read TGTGCCAGCAGCTTAGGCGTCGCGGACAATGAGCAGTTCTTC. It encodes CASSLGVADNEQFF.

This chain joins TRBV7-9 and TRBJ2-2; weak D call: TRBD1 (5 bases). Trimming cost V 2 bases and J 2 bases, with 9 bases left between them. CDR1 is SEHNR and CDR2 is FQNEAQ in the germline V gene (reference sequence). This CDR3 has 15 residues. The chain's CDR3 is CASSLLGHNTGELFF. The CDR3 nucleotides are TGTGCCAGCAGCTTACTAGGACACAACACCGGGGAGCTGTTTTTT.

In this sample, this clonotype turned up a few times. The rearrangement links TRBV7-9 to TRBJ2-7; TRBD1 matches 7 bases. The CDR3 extends over 15 amino acids. Germline assignment: CDR1 SEHNR and CDR2 FQNEAQ (reference sequence). Losses at the gene ends were 1 base for V and 3 bases for J; bases not matched to a gene: 6. DNA of the CDR3: TGTGCCAGCAGCTTAGGTCAGGGGGAATACTACGAGCAGTACTTC. It translates to CASSLGQGEYYEQYF.

This rearrangement joins TRBV29-1 to TRBJ2-7; 7 bases match TRBD1. Germline loops: CDR1 SQVTM, CDR2 ANQGSEA. V trimming: 0 bases; J trimming: 0 bases; junction bases outside the gene matches: 5. The CDR3 covers 15 residues. The CDR3 DNA follows: TGCAGCGTTGAAGACTTGACAGGGAGCTCCTACGAGCAGTACTTC. Its protein product is CSVEDLTGSSYEQYF.

The V and J genes are TRBV10-3 and TRBJ2-2; 7 bases agree with TRBD1. Germline V gene lookup returns CDR1 ENHRY and CDR2 SYGVKD. The CDR3 sequence is 14 residues long. Trimming took 8 bases from V and 1 from J; bases not matched to a gene: 4. CDR3: CAIGDSKNTGELFF. Here the CDR3 DNA reads TGTGCCATCGGGGACAGCAAGAACACCGGGGAGCTGTTTTTT.

Turning to this clonotype: This may come from a read error, since a much larger clone is one base off. V and J are TRBV27 and TRBJ2-3; no reliable D call. Germline V gene lookup returns CDR1 MNHEY and CDR2 SMNVEV (reference sequence). The CDR3 has 11 residues. Trimming took 7 bases from V and 2 from J, leaving 4 bases between them. In nucleotides, the CDR3 is TGTGCCAGCACCCACACAGATACGCAGTATTTT. Protein sequence: CASTHTDTQYF.

The chain links TRBV29-1 to TRBJ1-2; the D is unclear. Germline CDR1 and CDR2: SQVTM and ANQGSEA. The CDR3 runs 11 residues. Trimming removed 0 bases at V and 6 bases at J, with 5 bases between. The chain's CDR3 is CSVEDRDGYTF. CDR3 in DNA: TGCAGCGTTGAAGATCGGGATGGCTACACCTTC.

The chain couples TRBV3-1 to TRBJ2-7; D ambiguous. Trimming took 1 base from V and 0 from J, leaving 7 bases between them. The CDR3 contains 14 residues. Germline lookup yields CDR1 LGHDT and CDR2 YNNKEL (reference sequence). The CDR3 region is CASSQVASSYEQYF. In nucleotides, the CDR3 is TGTGCCAGCAGCCAAGTGGCCAGCTCCTACGAGCAGTACTTC.

The CDR3: CAISSPRGGQLPYNEQFF. The CDR3, as DNA: TGTGCCATCAGTTCACCCCGGGGGGGACAGCTTCCCTACAATGAGCAGTTCTTC. The chain couples TRBV10-3 to TRBJ2-1; D may be TRBD2 (8 bases). Trimming took 5 bases from V and 2 from J, leaving 22 bases between them. CDR3 length: 18 residues. Germline V gene lookup returns CDR1 ENHRY and CDR2 SYGVKD.

The V and J genes are TRBV12-3 or TRBV12-4 and TRBJ2-1; TRBD2 matches 11 bases. With 2 bases clipped from V and 8 bases from J, the junction kept 5 bases outside the gene matches. The CDR3 covers 15 residues. The CDR3 nucleotides read TGTGCCAGCAGTTTACCTAGCGGGGGGTACGATGAGCAGTTCTTC. Protein: CASSLPSGGYDEQFF.

CDR3 coding DNA: TGCGCCAGCAGTCAAGGGGGGGAGAGCTCCTACAATGAGCAGTTCTTC. It translates to CASSQGGESSYNEQFF. This chain connects TRBV23-1 to TRBJ2-1; 7 positions agree with TRBD2. TRBV23-1 is an ORF for which the function is uncertain. V lost 2 bases to trimming and J lost 0 bases; unmatched junction nucleotides: 4. This CDR3 contains 16 residues.

A few counts support this clonotype. This chain links TRBV11-2 with TRBJ1-6; D is unclear. V lost 5 bases and J lost 2, with 13 bases in between. CDR1 is SGHAT and CDR2 is FQNNGV in the germline V gene. The CDR3 is 16 amino acids. CDR3 sequence reads: CASSTPEHAYNSPLHF. In nucleotides, the CDR3 is TGTGCCAGCAGCACCCCTGAGCATGCCTATAATTCACCCCTCCACTTT.

The chain is built from TRBV5-6 and TRBJ2-5; no clear D. The CDR3 spans 13 residues. V was shortened by 4 bases and J by 3 bases, with 10 bases between the two germline ends. Per germline, CDR1 SGHDT and CDR2 YYEEEE. The CDR3 sequence: CASSLYHEETQYF. CDR3 nucleotides: TGTGCCAGCAGCCTGTACCACGAAGAGACCCAGTACTTC.

The CDR3 protein is CSVVVGPRGEQYF. The CDR3 bases are TGCAGCGTTGTGGTCGGACCAAGAGGCGAGCAGTACTTC. The chain has TRBV29-1 and TRBJ2-7; no clear D gene. V was clipped by 4 bases and J by 6 bases, with 16 bases between them. Germline loops: CDR1 SQVTM, CDR2 ANQGSEA. CDR3 size: 13 residues.

A few counts support this clonotype. This sequence joins TRBV12-3 or TRBV12-4 and TRBJ2-1; D unresolved. V dropped 6 bases and J dropped 7 bases, with 19 bases sitting between them. This CDR3 region has 15 residues. DNA for the CDR3: TGTGCCAGCAGCCTGACACTCTCCCCGTCGAATGAGCAGTTCTTC. Translation: CASSLTLSPSNEQFF.

The DNA for the CDR3 is TGCGCCAGCAGCTTGTGGACAGGGGACACAGATACGCAGTATTTT. The encoded protein is CASSLWTGDTDTQYF. The gene calls are TRBV5-1 and TRBJ2-3, with 9 nucleotides matching TRBD1. V shed 1 base, J shed 2 bases, and the junction held 2 bases outside the gene matches. CDR1 is SGHRS, CDR2 YFSETQ, per germline. CDR3 length: 15 amino acids.